The 29 T cell receptor beta chains below were found in one sample sequenced in a study of blood T cell repertoires in COVID-19. Sequencing was performed with immunoSEQ multiplex PCR; in TCRdb, only in-frame clones are kept and a portion is missing. The sample has roughly 140,000 clones; approximately 91% are singletons. Material: peripheral blood. These receptors were obtained from a human donor in a cohort sampled during active COVID-19.

This clone was recorded only once. The V gene is TRBV27, the J gene TRBJ1-5; TRBD1 is a possible D gene (5 bases). The V gene lost 3 bases and the J gene lost 1 base, with 10 bases spanning the gap. Germline V gives CDR1 MNHEY, CDR2 SMNVEV (reference sequence). CDR3 length equals 15 residues. CDR3 protein: CASSLAGKSNQPQHF. CDR3 coding DNA: TGTGCCAGCAGTTTGGCAGGGAAGAGCAATCAGCCCCAGCATTTT.

J is TRBJ2-2 and V is TRBV23-1; 9 bases map to TRBD1. TRBV23-1 is reported as an ORF; its role is uncertain. This CDR3 region has 17 residues. J gave up 5 bases and V 4 bases, and 11 bases lay outside the gene matches. The CDR3 loop is CASSPAGQGFRTGELFF. In nucleotides, the CDR3 is TGCGCCAGCAGTCCGGCGGGACAGGGTTTTAGGACCGGGGAGCTGTTTTTT.

V usage is TRBV20-1 and J usage is TRBJ1-1; D gene uncertain. CDR1 and CDR2 from the germline V gene are DFQATT and SNEGSKA (reference sequence). The CDR3 is 10 amino acids. Trimming left V 3 bases short and J 11 bases short, with 10 bases between. The CDR3 region is CSASDNWAFF. The CDR3 DNA sequence: TGCAGTGCTAGTGATAACTGGGCTTTCTTT.

The gene calls are TRBV19 and TRBJ2-7; 7 positions agree with TRBD1. In germline, CDR1 is LNHDA, CDR2 SQIVND (reference sequence). Trimming cost V 5 bases and J 1 base; bases outside gene matches: 2. The CDR3 loop spans 13 amino acids. CDR3 in amino acids: CASSETGSYEQYF. CDR3 coding DNA: TGTGCCAGTAGTGAGACAGGGTCCTACGAGCAGTACTTC.

For the CDR3, the DNA is TGTGCCAGCAGTGTAAGAGCCGGGACAGCCAACACTGAAGCTTTCTTT. This translates into CASSVRAGTANTEAFF. The chain combines TRBV6-6 with TRBJ1-1; TRBD1 matches 7 bases. V dropped 5 bases and J dropped 2; count of bases not matched to a gene: 11. The CDR3 consists of 16 residues. The germline CDR1 and CDR2 sequences are MNHNY and SVGAGI (reference sequence).

J is TRBJ2-2 and V is TRBV19, with 10 bases identical to TRBD2. V was pared by 5 bases and J by 5 bases, with 8 bases of the junction left unmatched. The CDR3 is made up of 16 amino acids. Germline assignment: CDR1 LNHDA and CDR2 SQIVND (reference sequence). The CDR3 nucleotides read TGTGCCAGTAGTCCAGGACTAGCGGTCGCAACCGGGGAGCTGTTTTTT. Protein: CASSPGLAVATGELFF. Combining the CDR3 with reference TRBV19 and TRBJ2-2 gives the whole variable domain DGGITQSPKYLFRKEGQNVTLSCEQNLNHDAMYWYRQDPGQGLRLIYYSQIVNDFQKGDIAEGYSVSREKKESFPLTVTSAQKNPTAFYLCASSPGLAVATGELFFGEGSRLTVL.

The chain recombines TRBV18 with TRBJ2-2; D is perhaps TRBD1 (5 bases). The CDR3 length is 15 residues. Trimming shortened V by 5 bases and J by 1 base, and 11 bases separated the two germline ends. Per the germline V gene, CDR1 is KGHSH and CDR2 is LQKENI. The CDR3 is CASSRQGRNTGELFF. DNA for the CDR3: TGTGCCAGCTCAAGGCAGGGTAGGAACACCGGGGAGCTGTTTTTT.

V gene TRBV9 combines with J gene TRBJ1-5; TRBD1 is a possible D gene (6 bases). Germline CDR1 and CDR2: SGDLS and YYNGEE. The V and J ends lost 0 bases and 5 bases respectively, with 12 bases between them. CDR3 length equals 15 residues. CDR3 protein: CASSVVGAEDQPQHF. The CDR3, as DNA: TGTGCCAGCAGCGTAGTGGGGGCCGAGGATCAGCCCCAGCATTTT. The full variable domain, in which reference TRBV9 and TRBJ1-5 provide the parts outside the CDR3, is DSGVTQTPKHLITATGQRVTLRCSPRSGDLSVYWYQQSLDQGLQFLIQYYNGEERAKGNILERFSAQQFPDLHSELNLSSLELGDSALYFCASSVVGAEDQPQHFGDGTRLSIL.

The chain couples TRBV15 to TRBJ1-5; TRBD1 might be the D (6 bases). V dropped 0 bases and J dropped 2 bases, with 8 bases sitting between them. CDR1 is LNHNV and CDR2 is YYDKDF in the germline V gene (reference sequence). The CDR3 loop spans 15 amino acids. The CDR3 sequence: CATSRDRQGNQPQHF. As DNA, the CDR3 is TGTGCCACCAGCAGAGATAGACAGGGCAATCAGCCCCAGCATTTT.

This clone was found once. The chain is built from TRBV4-1 and TRBJ2-5; weak D call: TRBD1 (6 bases). The V end was cut by 3 bases, the J end by 5 bases, with 7 bases between. The germline V gene has CDR1 MGHRA and CDR2 YSYEKL. The CDR3 spans 12 residues. The CDR3 reads CASSQRGETQYF. CDR3 DNA: TGCGCCAGCAGCCAGAGGGGGGAGACCCAGTACTTC.

The rearrangement links TRBV4-2 to TRBJ2-3, with D perhaps TRBD2 (5 bases). The CDR3 contains 14 residues. Trimming took 4 bases from V and 3 from J, leaving 11 bases between them. Per the germline V gene, CDR1 is LGHNA and CDR2 is YNFKEQ. CDR3 loop: CASSLSVGTDTQYF. In nucleotides, the CDR3 is TGTGCCAGCAGCCTTAGCGTTGGTACAGATACGCAGTATTTT.

V gene TRBV11-2 combines with J gene TRBJ2-2, with D possibly being TRBD2 (5 bases). The ends were cut back, 1 base at V and 1 base at J, with 7 bases in the middle. CDR3 length: 15 residues. Germline V CDR1 and CDR2: SGHAT, FQNNGV. The DNA for the CDR3 is TGTGCCAGCAGCTTAGCGGGAAGGAACACCGGGGAGCTGTTTTTT. It is translated as CASSLAGRNTGELFF. Full variable domain (rest looked up from reference TRBV11-2 and TRBJ2-2): EAGVAQSPRYKIIEKRQSVAFWCNPISGHATLYWYQQILGQGPKLLIQFQNNGVVDDSQLPKDRFSAERLKGVDSTLKIQPAKLEDSAVYLCASSLAGRNTGELFFGEGSRLTVL.

The genes are TRBV7-2 and TRBJ2-3, with 8 positions matching TRBD2. This CDR3 contains 16 residues. The germline V gene encodes CDR1 SGHTA and CDR2 FQGNSA. The V segment lost 2 bases and the J segment 3 bases; nucleotides outside the gene matches: 7. The CDR3, as DNA: TGTGCCAGCAGCTTAAGCGCGGGGGGTGAGACAGATACGCAGTATTTT. Translating it yields CASSLSAGGETDTQYF. The whole variable domain, filled in from reference TRBV7-2 and TRBJ2-3, reads GAGVSQSPSNKVTEKGKDVELRCDPISGHTALYWYRQSLGQGLEFLIYFQGNSAPDKSGLPSDRFSAERTGGSVSTLTIQRTQQEDSAVYLCASSLSAGGETDTQYFGPGTRLTVL.

This chain uses TRBV30 with TRBJ2-1; D is uncertain. Per the germline V gene, CDR1 is GTSNPN and CDR2 is SVGIG (reference sequence). V lost 0 bases, J lost 1 base, and 7 bases lay in between. The length of the CDR3 is 14 residues. The CDR3 region is CAWSVPKSYNEQFF. The CDR3 DNA reads as TGTGCCTGGAGTGTTCCTAAGTCCTACAATGAGCAGTTCTTC.

The chain couples TRBV21-1 to TRBJ1-5; TRBD1, the D gene given by the table, was not confirmed from the DNA. TRBV21-1 corresponds to a pseudogene. This CDR3 comprises 14 residues. This CDR3 is CASSKGPSYQPQHF. The CDR3 nucleotides read TGTGCCAGCAGCAAAGGTCCCAGTTATCAGCCCCAGCATTTT.

On this clone itself: Compared with germline, one end of the junction differs, possibly owing to a read error. The chain uses TRBV30 and TRBJ2-6; D is possibly TRBD1 (8 bases). The V gene's germline CDR1 is GTSNPN and CDR2 SVGIG (reference sequence). This CDR3 is 21 amino acids long. CDR3 region: CAWSDQGAGILGRRGVNVLTF. The CDR3, as DNA: TGTGCCTGGAGTGACCAGGGGGCTGGGATTCTGGGACGCCGGGGGGTCAACGTCCTGACTTTC.

The rearrangement uses TRBV9 and TRBJ2-3, with TRBD2 matching over 16 bases. V shed 2 bases and J 4 bases; nucleotides not matched to a gene: 4. This CDR3 is 17 amino acids long. Looked up from germline, CDR1 is SGDLS and CDR2 is YYNGEE. The CDR3 nucleotides read TGTGCCAGCAGCGTGGGACTAGCGGGAGGGCCTGCAGATACGCAGTATTTT. It specifies CASSVGLAGGPADTQYF.

The chain links TRBV19 to TRBJ2-3; 7 bases match TRBD2. V lost 4 bases, J lost 7 bases, and 5 bases stayed unmatched. This CDR3 contains 13 residues. The germline V gene has CDR1 LNHDA and CDR2 SQIVND (reference sequence). The CDR3 DNA sequence: TGTGCCAGTAGTACGACTAGCTTAAATACGCAGTATTTT. This gives the protein CASSTTSLNTQYF.

The V and J genes are TRBV6-5 and TRBJ1-1; no firm D call. The germline V gene encodes CDR1 MNHEY and CDR2 SVGAGI. Trimming removed 8 bases at V and 7 bases at J, with 11 bases between. This CDR3 comprises 11 residues. CDR3 sequence (DNA): TGTGCCAGCTCTGAGGGAGTTGAAGCTTTCTTT. Its translation is CASSEGVEAFF.

CDR3 sequence: CASSKTYRGTEQFF. As DNA, the CDR3 is TGTGCCAGTAGTAAAACTTACAGGGGGACTGAGCAGTTCTTC. V gene TRBV19 combines with J gene TRBJ2-1; TRBD1 matches at 8 bases. Trimming at V came to 4 bases and at J to 9 bases, leaving 8 bases not matched to a gene. The germline gives CDR1 LNHDA, CDR2 SQIVND (reference sequence). CDR3 length equals 14 residues.

J is TRBJ1-2 and V is TRBV9; possible D gene TRBD1, 6 bases. Trimming took off 0 bases at V and 2 bases at J, with 14 bases between the two ends. Germline CDR1 reads SGDLS; CDR2 reads YYNGEE. The length of the CDR3 is 16 residues. The CDR3 DNA is TGTGCCAGCAGCGTAGATGGGGGCCTGGGCAACTATGGCTACACCTTC. Protein: CASSVDGGLGNYGYTF.

The chain has TRBV7-9 and TRBJ2-7; 10 bases map to TRBD2. Per germline, CDR1 SEHNR and CDR2 FQNEAQ (reference sequence). The CDR3 sequence is 13 residues long. The V and J ends lost 7 bases and 3 bases, in that order; junction bases with no gene match: 3. The CDR3 nucleotides are TGTGCCAGCACCGCTAGCGGGAGCTACGAGCAGTACTTC. Translated, it gives CASTASGSYEQYF.

CDR3 protein: CASSLVSGAPKNIQYF. Written as DNA, the CDR3 is TGTGCCAGCAGCTTAGTATCGGGAGCGCCCAAAAACATTCAGTACTTC. The chain couples TRBV7-2 to TRBJ2-4; D may be TRBD2 (6 bases). The germline V and J ends were trimmed by 1 base and 2 bases, with 12 bases remaining between them. This CDR3 has 16 amino acids. Germline loops: CDR1 SGHTA, CDR2 FQGNSA.

The chain employs TRBV5-1 and TRBJ2-1; unclear D gene. V was clipped by 0 bases and J by 6 bases, with 13 bases between them. Germline V gene data show CDR1 as SGHRS and CDR2 as YFSETQ. The CDR3 has 15 amino acids. The CDR3 reads CASSLVANPTNEQFF. The CDR3 DNA follows: TGCGCCAGCAGCTTGGTGGCCAACCCCACCAATGAGCAGTTCTTC.

This clone occurred a few times. This chain connects TRBV7-2 to TRBJ1-4, with a weak D call TRBD1 (5 bases). The germline V gene encodes CDR1 SGHTA and CDR2 FQGNSA. Deletions cut 2 bases from V and 14 bases from J, with 9 bases between. The CDR3 has 11 amino acids. CDR3 bases: TGTGCCAGCAGCTTAAGGGGTAGGCTGTTTTTT. Its protein is CASSLRGRLFF.

The chain combines TRBV6-5 with TRBJ1-1; D gene unclear. Germline V gene data show CDR1 as MNHEY and CDR2 as SVGAGI. CDR3 length: 15 amino acids. Trimming cost V 5 bases and J 0 bases, with 13 bases left between them. The CDR3: CASSKHVRLNTEAFF. The CDR3 DNA reads TGTGCCAGCAGTAAACATGTCAGATTGAACACTGAAGCTTTCTTT.

V gene TRBV28 combines with J gene TRBJ2-1; possibly TRBD1 for D (6 bases). V was trimmed by 4 bases and J by 2 bases, leaving 9 bases between them. CDR1 and CDR2 from the germline V gene are MDHEN and SYDVKM. There are 14 residues in the CDR3. CDR3 amino acids: CASSSRGTYNEQFF. DNA of the CDR3: TGTGCCAGCAGTTCCAGGGGTACCTACAATGAGCAGTTCTTC.

J is TRBJ1-2 and V is TRBV7-9; TRBD1 aligns across 7 bases. CDR3 length equals 14 residues. Looked up from germline, CDR1 is SEHNR and CDR2 is FQNEAQ (reference sequence). The junction had 7 bases not matched to a gene; V was cut back by 5 bases and J by 4 bases. The CDR3 reads CASSTTGALYGYTF. The CDR3 DNA follows: TGTGCCAGCAGCACCACAGGGGCCCTCTATGGCTACACCTTC.

This chain's CDR3 is CASSPRTVWNTEAFF. CDR3 DNA sequence: TGTGCCAGCAGTCCTCGGACAGTCTGGAACACTGAAGCTTTCTTT. V and J are TRBV28 and TRBJ1-1; a possible D gene is TRBD1 (6 bases). V lost 5 bases, J lost 1 base, and 14 bases lay in between. CDR1 is MDHEN and CDR2 is SYDVKM in the germline V gene. There are 15 residues in the CDR3. Drawing the rest from reference TRBV28 and TRBJ1-1, the complete variable domain is DVKVTQSSRYLVKRTGEKVFLECVQDMDHENMFWYRQDPGLGLRLIYFSYDVKMKEKGDIPEGYSVSREKKERFSLILESASTNQTSMYLCASSPRTVWNTEAFFGQGTRLTVV.